The 22 T cell receptor beta chains reported below all come from one sample, sequenced in a study of tissue T cells after allogeneic stem cell transplantation. Time point specified: mouse harvest day 7 after allogeneic transplant. Mouse grafts combined 10^7 T-cell-depleted bone marrow cells with 10^6 splenic CD5+ T cells. Only in-frame clones appear in the TCRdb table, and some are missing; sequencing was by immunoSEQ multiplex PCR. This table holds roughly 7,500 clones, 40% to 60% found once. Sequencing was done on a sample of lymph node tissue. Receptors originate from a female BALB/c mouse given C57BL/6 T cells with graft-versus-host disease after an allogeneic hematopoietic cell transplant.

For this clone: Mouse names are used for the genes. CDR3 protein: CASSDHWGASAETLYF. CDR3 DNA, as far as it was read: TGTGCCAGCAGTGATCACTGGGGGGCTAGTGCAGAAACGCTGTAT. The genes are TRBV13-3 and TRBJ2-3; 9 nucleotides align to TRBD2. The sequenced fragment ends 1 residue before the CDR3 boundary, so the rest is inferred from the germline J gene. Germline V CDR1 and CDR2: NNHDY, SYVADS. The CDR3 runs to 16 residues. With V trimmed by 1 base and J by 0 bases, 3 bases remained unmatched.

Note on this clone: Gene names denote mouse genes. The chain's CDR3 is CASSMGTSQNTLYF. The CDR3 DNA, read in part, is TGTGCCAGCAGTATGGGGACTAGTCAAAACACCTTGTAC. V gene TRBV19 combines with J gene TRBJ2-4; a weak D match, TRBD2 (6 bases). The read terminates 1 residue before the CDR3 end, so the remaining end is supplied by the germline J gene. The germline gives CDR1 FNHDT, CDR2 SITEND (reference sequence). Trimming removed 2 bases at V and 0 bases at J, with 7 bases between. This CDR3 region has 14 residues.

On this clone: Each gene name is a mouse one. The read stops 1 residue short of the end of the CDR3; the missing end is completed from the germline J gene. The chain is built from TRBV26 and TRBJ2-4; D remains ambiguous. Germline CDR1 KGHPV, CDR2 FQNQEV (reference sequence). The CDR3 contains 13 residues. Trimming left V 6 bases short and J 0 bases short, with 7 bases between. The CDR3 bases that were read are TGTGCCAGCAGCGGGCCTAGTCAAAACACCTTGTAC. Translated: CASSGPSQNTLY. The full CDR3 protein is CASSGPSQNTLYF.

Comments on this clone: The listed genes are named as in mouse. The read stops 1 residue short of the end of the CDR3; the missing end is completed from the germline J gene. The gene calls are TRBV24 and TRBJ2-3; 11 nucleotides agree with TRBD2. The ends lost 2 bases at V and 3 bases at J; junction bases unmatched: 4. This CDR3 has 16 residues. The germline CDR1 and CDR2 sequences are KGHTA and FRNEEI. CDR3 in amino acids: CASSLDWGGEAETLYF. The part of the CDR3 DNA that was read is TGTGCCAGCAGTCTGGACTGGGGGGGGGAGGCAGAAACGCTGTAT.

Concerning this clone itself: Genes and germline are mouse. The read finishes 1 residue shy of the CDR3 end, and the germline J gene is used to complete it. Additional DNA sequences in this sample encode the identical CDR3. The chain uses TRBV26 and TRBJ2-4, with 7 bases matching TRBD1. J was trimmed by 0 bases and V by 4 bases; bases with no gene match: 1. Germline V CDR1 and CDR2: KGHPV, FQNQEV (reference sequence). This CDR3 spans 14 amino acids. The CDR3 loop is CASSRDSSQNTLYF. CDR3 DNA, as far as it was read: TGTGCCAGCAGTCGGGACAGCAGTCAAAACACCTTGTAC.

This clone is categorized as medium-sized. The gene names given are mouse names. The missing CDR3 end, 1 residue past where the read stops, is filled in from the germline J gene. V is TRBV26 and J is TRBJ2-7; 12 bases agree with TRBD1. Looked up from germline, CDR1 is KGHPV and CDR2 is FQNQEV (reference sequence). The V gene end was trimmed by 4 bases and the J gene end by 6 bases; junction bases not matched to a gene: 4. This CDR3 is 14 amino acids long. This CDR3 is CASSPGDRGLEQYF. CDR3 bases read: TGTGCCAGCAGTCCCGGGGACAGGGGGCTTGAACAGTAC. The variable domain in full, completed from reference TRBV26 and TRBJ2-7, reads NSKVIQTPRYLVKGQGQKAKMRCIPEKGHPVVFWYQQNKNNEFKFLINFQNQEVLQQIDMTEKRFSAECPSNSPCSLEIQSSEAGDSALYLCASSPGDRGLEQYFGPGTRLTVL.

Worth noting for this clone: Germline and genes here are mouse. The CDR3 end is not reached by the read, which stops 1 residue before it; the germline J gene fills it in. V and J are TRBV26 and TRBJ2-1, with 9 bases matching TRBD2. V was clipped by 4 bases and J by 1 base; unmatched bases: 2. Germline CDR1 reads KGHPV; CDR2 reads FQNQEV (reference sequence). The CDR3 covers 15 residues. The covered CDR3 bases are TGTGCCAGCAGTCCCGACTGGGGGAACTATGCTGAGCAGTTC. The encoded protein is CASSPDWGNYAEQF. The full CDR3 is CASSPDWGNYAEQFF.

With regard to this clone: Mouse gene names and germline throughout. With the read ending 1 residue before the CDR3 end, the germline J gene is used to fill in that end. The V call is TRBV26, the J call TRBJ1-1, with D perhaps TRBD1 (6 bases). Germline V gives CDR1 KGHPV, CDR2 FQNQEV (reference sequence). The CDR3 runs 13 residues. V was shortened by 8 bases and J by 4 bases, with 14 bases between the two germline ends. The CDR3 sequence is CASARGGSTEVFF. CDR3 DNA (partial): TGTGCCAGCGCGAGGGGGGGCAGCACAGAAGTCTTC.

This clone is large in the sample. Genes and germline are mouse. The DNA ends 1 residue before the CDR3 does, and the rest of the CDR3 is filled in from the germline J gene. The chain combines TRBV15 with TRBJ2-4; 9 positions agree with TRBD1. CDR1 is SGHND and CDR2 is FRSKSL in the germline V gene. The CDR3 totals 14 residues. Trimming removed 5 bases from V and 4 bases from J; junction bases left unmatched: 4. This CDR3 reads CASSGDREKNTLYF. The DNA read from the CDR3 is TGTGCCAGCAGTGGGGACAGGGAAAAAAACACCTTGTAC.

Points on this clone: All gene names here are mouse names. The read ends 1 residue early relative to the CDR3; the germline J gene fills the gap. This chain joins TRBV15 and TRBJ1-1; D is possibly TRBD1 (6 bases). The CDR3 has 13 amino acids. V was cut by 5 bases and J by 0 bases, with 7 bases left in between. Germline V gene sequence: CDR1 SGHND, CDR2 FRSKSL. CDR3 loop: CASSRTANTEVFF. The DNA read from the CDR3 is TGTGCCAGCAGTCGGACAGCAAACACAGAAGTCTTC.

In regard to this clone: One end of the junction varies from germline; a read error may be responsible. These gene names are mouse names. The read finishes 1 residue shy of the CDR3 end, and the germline J gene is used to complete it. The rearrangement uses TRBV12-2 and TRBJ2-7; the match to TRBD2 covers 10 bases. This CDR3 is built from 13 residues. The germline V gene encodes CDR1 SGHLS and CDR2 HYDKME. CDR3 residues: CASPLGGRGEQYF. CDR3 bases read: TGTGCCAGCCCTCTGGGGGGGCGCGGGGAACAGTAC. Based on the CDR3 plus reference TRBV12-2 and TRBJ2-7, the full variable domain is NSGVVQSPRYIIKGKGERSILKCIPISGHLSVAWYQQTQGQELKFFIQHYDKMERDKGNLPSRFSVQQFDDYHSEMNMSALELEDSAVYFCASPLGGRGEQYFGPGTRLTVL.

This clone was observed a few times. Gene and germline names: mouse. Sequencing ends 1 residue short of the CDR3 end; the germline J gene provides the rest. The chain couples TRBV4 to TRBJ1-2; D not resolved. This CDR3 has 12 residues. V was pared by 4 bases and J by 2 bases, with 5 bases between. CDR1 is LGHDT and CDR2 is YNNKQL in the germline V gene (reference sequence). CDR3 bases read: TGTGCCAGCAGCTTCATCAACTCCGACTACACC. This translates into CASSFINSDYT. The CDR3 in its entirety is CASSFINSDYTF.

For this clone: Gene names denote mouse genes. The read ends 1 residue early relative to the CDR3; the germline J gene fills the gap. This chain connects TRBV26 to TRBJ2-4, with a possible D match to TRBD2 (5 bases). The V gene lost 6 bases and the J gene lost 0 bases, with 10 bases spanning the gap. Germline V CDR1 and CDR2: KGHPV, FQNQEV (reference sequence). The CDR3 has 14 residues. This CDR3 is CASSLGNSQNTLYF. The sequenced part of the CDR3 DNA is TGTGCCAGCAGCCTGGGCAATAGTCAAAACACCTTGTAC.

This clone was observed a handful of times. The genes are named according to mouse. The read gets to within 1 residue of the CDR3 end, and the germline J gene fills in the rest. J is TRBJ1-6 and V is TRBV5; D remains unclear. TRBJ1-6 is known as an ORF, though its function is uncertain. V was shortened by 0 bases and J by 5 bases, with 2 bases between the two germline ends. This CDR3 comprises 13 residues. The germline V gene encodes CDR1 LGHNA and CDR2 YNLKQL (reference sequence). The DNA read from the CDR3 is TGTGCCAGCAGCCAAGATAATAATTCGCCCCTCTAC. This sequence encodes CASSQDNNSPLY. The CDR3 in its entirety is CASSQDNNSPLYF.

As to this clone: Gene names and germline refer to mouse. The read ends 1 residue shy of where the CDR3 ends; the end is completed using the germline J gene. The V call is TRBV12-2, the J call TRBJ2-3, with D hard to call. This CDR3 contains 15 residues. Germline V gives CDR1 SGHLS, CDR2 HYDKME. V lost 0 bases and J 0 bases, leaving 9 bases between the germline ends. The DNA read from the CDR3 is TGTGCCAGCTCTCTCGACTATTCTAGTGCAGAAACGCTGTAT. This translates into CASSLDYSSAETLY. The entire CDR3 protein reads CASSLDYSSAETLYF.

As to this clone: The gene symbols are mouse symbols. The CDR3 end falls 1 residue outside the read, so it is completed with the germline J gene. The chain recombines TRBV3 with TRBJ2-1, with D unclear. CDR3 size: 12 residues. V shed 0 bases and J shed 6 bases, with 3 bases lying between them. Germline CDR1 and CDR2: SNHLY and FYNGKV (reference sequence). The sequenced part of the CDR3 DNA is TGTGCCAGCAGCTTAGCGCCTGCTGAGCAGTTC. Its protein is CASSLAPAEQF. Given in full, the CDR3 is CASSLAPAEQFF.

As to this clone: The germline and genes are mouse ones. The read finishes 1 residue shy of the CDR3 end, and the germline J gene is used to complete it. The chain recombines TRBV13-2 with TRBJ2-4; 14 bases fit TRBD2. V was pared by 5 bases and J by 2 bases, with 1 base of the junction left unmatched. The CDR3 consists of 15 residues. Per germline, CDR1 NNHNN and CDR2 SYGAGS (reference sequence). The chain's CDR3 is CASGGLGGLQNTLYF. The sequenced CDR3 bases are TGTGCCAGCGGGGGACTGGGGGGGCTTCAAAACACCTTGTAC.

A word on this clone: Germline and genes here are mouse. The CDR3 end falls 1 residue outside the read, so it is completed with the germline J gene. V is TRBV3 and J is TRBJ2-7; 8 positions agree with TRBD2. In germline, CDR1 is SNHLY, CDR2 FYNGKV (reference sequence). The length of the CDR3 is 13 residues. V shed 2 bases, J shed 3 bases, and the junction held 0 bases outside the gene matches. CDR3 bases read: TGTGCCAGCAGCTTAACTGGGGGCTATGAACAGTAC. Translated, it gives CASSLTGGYEQY. The whole CDR3 region reads CASSLTGGYEQYF.

This clone turned up a few times. Mouse germline and gene names are used. The read terminates 1 residue before the CDR3 end, so the remaining end is supplied by the germline J gene. This chain connects TRBV26 to TRBJ1-4, with D unresolved. The ends were cut back, 4 bases at V and 2 bases at J, with 2 bases in the middle. The CDR3 loop spans 12 amino acids. Germline CDR1 reads KGHPV; CDR2 reads FQNQEV (reference sequence). CDR3 protein: CASSRSNERLFF. The covered CDR3 bases are TGTGCCAGCAGTCGGTCCAACGAAAGATTATTT.

A word on this clone: Gene names denote mouse genes. The observed sequence ends 1 residue before the CDR3 terminus, with the missing tail filled in from the germline J gene. V and J are TRBV16 and TRBJ2-4; TRBD2 agrees at 8 bases. V was pared by 2 bases and J by 0 bases, with 1 base of the junction left unmatched. Per germline, CDR1 SGHSA and CDR2 FRNQAP. This CDR3 is built from 15 residues. The DNA read from the CDR3 is TGTGCAAGCAGCTTACTGGGGGGTAGTCAAAACACCTTGTAC. It specifies CASSLLGGSQNTLY. The CDR3 as a whole reads CASSLLGGSQNTLYF. The whole variable domain, filled in from reference TRBV16 and TRBJ2-4, reads NAGVIQTPRHKVTGKGQEATLWCEPISGHSAVFWYRQTIVQGLEFLTYFRNQAPIDDSGMPKERFSAQMPNQSHSTLKIQSTQPQDSAVYLCASSLLGGSQNTLYFGAGTRLSVL.

With regard to this clone: The listed genes are named as in mouse. The CDR3 end lies 1 residue beyond the end of the read and is filled in from the germline J gene. This chain joins TRBV26 and TRBJ2-4; D unresolved. Trimming took off 2 bases at V and 0 bases at J, with 6 bases between the two ends. Per germline, CDR1 KGHPV and CDR2 FQNQEV (reference sequence). The length of the CDR3 is 14 residues. The sequenced CDR3 bases are TGTGCCAGCAGTCTGCTCAATAGTCAAAACACCTTGTAC. Translated, it gives CASSLLNSQNTLY. The CDR3 in full is CASSLLNSQNTLYF. Together with reference TRBV26 and TRBJ2-4, the CDR3 gives the full variable domain: NSKVIQTPRYLVKGQGQKAKMRCIPEKGHPVVFWYQQNKNNEFKFLINFQNQEVLQQIDMTEKRFSAECPSNSPCSLEIQSSEAGDSALYLCASSLLNSQNTLYFGAGTRLSVL.

With regard to this clone: Genes and germline come from the mouse. Other DNA sequences in this sample translate to the same CDR3. The DNA read from the CDR3 is TGTGCCAGCAGTTTCGGCAGCCAAGACACCCAGTAC. Its protein is CASSFGSQDTQY. In full, the CDR3 reads CASSFGSQDTQYF. The rearrangement uses TRBV15 and TRBJ2-5; D is undetermined. The read finishes 1 residue shy of the CDR3 end, and the germline J gene is used to complete it. CDR1 and CDR2 (germline): SGHND, FRSKSL. The V end lost 3 bases, the J end lost 2 bases, and 6 bases lay between the germline ends. The CDR3 length is 13 residues.